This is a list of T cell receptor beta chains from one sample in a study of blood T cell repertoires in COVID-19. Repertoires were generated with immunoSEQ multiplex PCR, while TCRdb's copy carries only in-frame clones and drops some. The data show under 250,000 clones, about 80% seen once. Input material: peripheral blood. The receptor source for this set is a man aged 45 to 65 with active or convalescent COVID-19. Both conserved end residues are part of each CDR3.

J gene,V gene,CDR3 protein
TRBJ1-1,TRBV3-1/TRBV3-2,CASSQVEGGGAFF
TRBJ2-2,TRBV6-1,CASSEGQLYTGELFF
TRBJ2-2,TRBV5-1,CASSQQERGYTGELFF
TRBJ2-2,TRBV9,CASSLSGTNTGELFF
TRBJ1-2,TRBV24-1,CATSDSGAGYGYTF
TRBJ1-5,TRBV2,CASSDRGRSNQPQHF
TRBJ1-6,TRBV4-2,CASSQEPHRSVSSPLHF
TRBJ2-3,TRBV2,CASERGSTDTQYF
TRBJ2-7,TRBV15,CATSRDPGPYEQYF
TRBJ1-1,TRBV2,CASNRQGESTEAFF